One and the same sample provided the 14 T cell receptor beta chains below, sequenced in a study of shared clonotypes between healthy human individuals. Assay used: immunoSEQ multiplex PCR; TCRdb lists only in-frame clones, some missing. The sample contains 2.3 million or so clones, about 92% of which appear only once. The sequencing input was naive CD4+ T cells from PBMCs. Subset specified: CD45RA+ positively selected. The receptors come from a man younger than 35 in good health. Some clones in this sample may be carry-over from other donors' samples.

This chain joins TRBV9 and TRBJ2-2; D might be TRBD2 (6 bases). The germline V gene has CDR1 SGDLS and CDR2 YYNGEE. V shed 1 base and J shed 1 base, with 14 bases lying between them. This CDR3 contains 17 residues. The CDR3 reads CASSVPRGTLNTGELFF. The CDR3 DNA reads TGTGCCAGCAGCGTACCCCGCGGGACTTTGAACACCGGGGAGCTGTTTTTT.

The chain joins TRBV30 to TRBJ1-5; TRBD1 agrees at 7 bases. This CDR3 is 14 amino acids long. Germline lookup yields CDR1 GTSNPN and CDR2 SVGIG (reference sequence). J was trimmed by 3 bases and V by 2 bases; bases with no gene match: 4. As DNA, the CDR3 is TGTGCCTGGAGTATGGGACAGTACAATCAGCCCCAGCATTTT. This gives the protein CAWSMGQYNQPQHF.

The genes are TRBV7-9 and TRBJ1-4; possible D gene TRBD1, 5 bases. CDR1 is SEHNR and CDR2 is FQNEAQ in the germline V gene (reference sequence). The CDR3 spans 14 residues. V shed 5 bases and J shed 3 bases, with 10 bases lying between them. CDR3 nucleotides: TGTGCCAGCAGCCCTGGGACGGCTAATGAAAAACTGTTTTTT. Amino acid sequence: CASSPGTANEKLFF.

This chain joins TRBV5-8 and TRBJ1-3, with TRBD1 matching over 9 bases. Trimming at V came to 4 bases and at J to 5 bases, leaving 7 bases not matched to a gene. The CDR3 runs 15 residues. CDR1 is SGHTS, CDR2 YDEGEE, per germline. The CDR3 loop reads CASSMDRGVRNTIYF. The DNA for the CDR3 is TGTGCCAGCAGCATGGACAGGGGAGTCAGAAACACCATATATTTT. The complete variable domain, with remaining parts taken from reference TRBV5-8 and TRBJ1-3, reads EAGVTQSPTHLIKTRGQQATLRCSPISGHTSVYWYQQALGLGLQFLLWYDEGEERNRGNFPPRFSGRQFPNYSSELNVNALELEDSALYLCASSMDRGVRNTIYFGEGSWLTVV.

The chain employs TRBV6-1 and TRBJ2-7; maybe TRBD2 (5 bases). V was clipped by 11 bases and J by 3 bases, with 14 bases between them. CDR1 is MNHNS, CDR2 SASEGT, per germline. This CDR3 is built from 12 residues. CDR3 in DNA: TGTGCCGGAGGAATTGCAGGCTACGAGCAGTACTTC. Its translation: CAGGIAGYEQYF.

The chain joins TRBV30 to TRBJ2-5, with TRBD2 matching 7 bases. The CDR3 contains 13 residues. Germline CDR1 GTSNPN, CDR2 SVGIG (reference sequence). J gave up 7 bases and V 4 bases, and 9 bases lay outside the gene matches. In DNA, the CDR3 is TGTGCCTGGAATAATAGAACGGGAGGGACCCAGTACTTC. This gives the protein CAWNNRTGGTQYF. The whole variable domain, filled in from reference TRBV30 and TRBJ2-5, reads SQTIHQWPATLVQPVGSPLSLECTVEGTSNPNLYWYRQAAGRGLQLLFYSVGIGQISSEVPQNLSASRPQDRQFILSSKKLLLSDSGFYLCAWNNRTGGTQYFGPGTRLLVL.

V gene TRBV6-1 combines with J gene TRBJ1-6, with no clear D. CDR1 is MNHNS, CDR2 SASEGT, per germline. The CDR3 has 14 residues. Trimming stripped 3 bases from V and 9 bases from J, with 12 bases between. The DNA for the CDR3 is TGTGCCAGCAGTGAGGGAGTCTTGAGTTCACCCCTCCACTTT. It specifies CASSEGVLSSPLHF.

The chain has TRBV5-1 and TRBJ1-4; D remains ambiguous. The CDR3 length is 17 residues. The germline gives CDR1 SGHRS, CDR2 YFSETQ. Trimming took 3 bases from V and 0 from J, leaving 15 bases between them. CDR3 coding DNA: TGCGCCAGCAGCTCGCCCCCCGGGAGCACAACTAATGAAAAACTGTTTTTT. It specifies CASSSPPGSTTNEKLFF.

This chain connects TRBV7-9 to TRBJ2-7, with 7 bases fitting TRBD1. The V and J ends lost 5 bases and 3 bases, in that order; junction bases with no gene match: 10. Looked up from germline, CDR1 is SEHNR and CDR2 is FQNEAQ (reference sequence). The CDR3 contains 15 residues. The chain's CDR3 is CASSTRTGTDYEQYF. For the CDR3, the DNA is TGTGCCAGCAGCACACGAACGGGGACAGACTACGAGCAGTACTTC.

The CDR3 loop is CASSGTGYEQYF. The DNA for the CDR3 is TGTGCCAGCAGCGGGACAGGCTACGAGCAGTACTTC. The V call is TRBV14, the J call TRBJ2-7; 8 bases are shared with TRBD1. The CDR3 covers 12 residues. Germline-derived CDR1 and CDR2 are SGHDN and FVKESK. V lost 5 bases to trimming and J lost 3 bases; unmatched junction nucleotides: 0. Full variable domain (remainder filled in from reference TRBV14 and TRBJ2-7): EAGVTQFPSHSVIEKGQTVTLRCDPISGHDNLYWYRRVMGKEIKFLLHFVKESKQDESGMPNNRFLAERTGGTYSTLKVQPAELEDSGVYFCASSGTGYEQYFGPGTRLTVT.

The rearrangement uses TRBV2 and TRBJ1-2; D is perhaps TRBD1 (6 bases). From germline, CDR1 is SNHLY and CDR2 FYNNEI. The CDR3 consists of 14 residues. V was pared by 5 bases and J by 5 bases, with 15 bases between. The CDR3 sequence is CASSNSGTSYGYTF. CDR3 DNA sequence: TGTGCCAGCAGTAATTCCGGGACATCATATGGCTACACCTTC. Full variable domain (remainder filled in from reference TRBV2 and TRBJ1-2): EPEVTQTPSHQVTQMGQEVILRCVPISNHLYFYWYRQILGQKVEFLVSFYNNEISEKSEIFDDQFSVERPDGSNFTLKIRSTKLEDSAMYFCASSNSGTSYGYTFGSGTRLTVV.

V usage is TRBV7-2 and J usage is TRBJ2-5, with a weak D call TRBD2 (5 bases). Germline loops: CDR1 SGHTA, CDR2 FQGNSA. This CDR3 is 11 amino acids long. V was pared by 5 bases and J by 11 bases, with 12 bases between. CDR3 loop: CASSPKRPQYF. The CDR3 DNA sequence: TGTGCCAGCAGCCCGAAGCGGCCTCAGTACTTC.

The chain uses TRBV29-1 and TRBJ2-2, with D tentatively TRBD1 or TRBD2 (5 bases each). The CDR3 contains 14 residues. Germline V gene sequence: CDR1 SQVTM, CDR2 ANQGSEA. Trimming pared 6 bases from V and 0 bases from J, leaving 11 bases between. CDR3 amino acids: CSVPVGPNTGELFF. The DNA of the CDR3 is TGCAGCGTCCCGGTGGGACCGAACACCGGGGAGCTGTTTTTT.

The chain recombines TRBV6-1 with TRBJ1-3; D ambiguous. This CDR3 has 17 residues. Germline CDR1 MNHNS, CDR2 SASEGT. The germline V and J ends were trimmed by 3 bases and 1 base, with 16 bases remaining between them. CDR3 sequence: CASSDPRAPHSGNTIYF. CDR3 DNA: TGTGCCAGCAGTGACCCGAGGGCCCCTCATTCTGGAAACACCATATATTTT.